This section outlines one TCR beta chain sequence together with its context. In germline, CDR1 is MNHEY, CDR2 SVGAGI. This CDR3 has 15 residues. V lost 5 bases, J lost 7 bases, and 7 bases stayed unmatched. The sample originates from a study of radiotherapy plus CTLA-4 blockade in lung cancer. Overall study: More than 15% of patients responded objectively, and 31% achieved disease control.

Sequencing used immunoSEQ multiplex PCR; TCRdb keeps in-frame clones, though not all of them. The top ten hold under 13% of the sample, which has 35,000 to 40,000 clones, 55% to 80% seen once. The rearrangement links TRBV6-5 to TRBJ1-6, with 8 bases matching TRBD1. The clonotype comes from a human donor with non-small cell lung cancer who had stable disease on radiotherapy plus ipilimumab. The sequencing here drew on peripheral blood, taken from a patient treated with radiotherapy plus ipilimumab. CDR3 sequence (DNA): TGTGCCAGCAGTCGGCGGGGACAGGAAAATTCACCCCTCCACTTT. This codes for CASSRRGQENSPLHF.